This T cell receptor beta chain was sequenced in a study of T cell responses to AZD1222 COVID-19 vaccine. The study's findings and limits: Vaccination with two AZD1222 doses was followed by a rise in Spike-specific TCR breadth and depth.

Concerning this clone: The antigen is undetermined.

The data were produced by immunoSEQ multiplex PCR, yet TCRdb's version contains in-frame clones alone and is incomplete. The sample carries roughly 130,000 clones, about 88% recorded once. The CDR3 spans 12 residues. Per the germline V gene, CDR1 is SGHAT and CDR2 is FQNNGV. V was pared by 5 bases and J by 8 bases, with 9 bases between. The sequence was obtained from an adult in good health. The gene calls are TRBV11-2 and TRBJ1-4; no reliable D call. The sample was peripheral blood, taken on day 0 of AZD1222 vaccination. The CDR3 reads CASSPYSEKLFF. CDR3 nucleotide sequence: TGTGCCAGCAGCCCCTACTCGGAAAAACTGTTTTTT.